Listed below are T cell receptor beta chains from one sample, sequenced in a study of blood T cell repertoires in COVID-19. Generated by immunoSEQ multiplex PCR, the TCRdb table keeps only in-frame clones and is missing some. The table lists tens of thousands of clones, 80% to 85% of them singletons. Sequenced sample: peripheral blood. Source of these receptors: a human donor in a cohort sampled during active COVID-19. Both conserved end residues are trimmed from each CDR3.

CDR3: ASSKQGWGYGYT; J: TRBJ1-2; V: TRBV28
CDR3: ASSPIPSTDTQY; J: TRBJ2-3; V: TRBV18
CDR3: ASSPLDIFLGNIQY; J: TRBJ2-4; V: TRBV28
CDR3: ATSSSLAGSSVNEQF; J: TRBJ2-1; V: TRBV15
CDR3: ASSPTGNQPQH; J: TRBJ1-5; V: TRBV6-5
CDR3: ATQGGERTNEQF; J: TRBJ2-1; V: TRBV24-1
CDR3: ASSLGPGDSGGYT; J: TRBJ1-2; V: TRBV7-9
CDR3: ASSEQTGFDEQF; J: TRBJ2-1; V: TRBV7-2
CDR3: AWSKAGGPYNEQF; J: TRBJ2-1; V: TRBV30
CDR3: ASSQDPPSGTSTDTQY; J: TRBJ2-3; V: TRBV4-3
CDR3: ASSHPIRGLAGTRGTDTQY; J: TRBJ2-3; V: TRBV3-1/TRBV3-2
CDR3: ASSFGQYGYT; J: TRBJ1-2; V: TRBV5-1
CDR3: ASSLGSHRD; J: TRBJ2-3; V: TRBV7-9
CDR3: ASSFRSSGIYEQY; J: TRBJ2-7; V: TRBV7-8
CDR3: ASSVSPNTEAF; J: TRBJ1-1; V: TRBV6-2/TRBV6-3
CDR3: ASNGGQGYYEQY; J: TRBJ2-7; V: TRBV5-8
CDR3: ASGSTGYEQY; J: TRBJ2-7; V: TRBV28
CDR3: ASSLDRRSAF; J: TRBJ1-1; V: TRBV7-2
CDR3: ASSLQGGEDGADTQY; J: TRBJ2-3; V: TRBV7-3
CDR3: ASSYQTGDTQY; J: TRBJ2-3; V: TRBV6-5
CDR3: ASSQPFTEAF; J: TRBJ1-1; V: TRBV4-1
CDR3: ASSLVGGRVTDTQY; J: TRBJ2-3; V: TRBV7-6
CDR3: ASSLSSGANNEQF; J: TRBJ2-1; V: TRBV28
CDR3: ASSRDSYNEQF; J: TRBJ2-1; V: TRBV5-1
CDR3: ASSRRADTQY; J: TRBJ2-3; V: TRBV28
CDR3: ASSPWDKDYNEQF; J: TRBJ2-1; V: TRBV11-2
CDR3: AISVRNTEAF; J: TRBJ1-1; V: TRBV10-3
CDR3: ASSTTPDSSYEQY; J: TRBJ2-7; V: TRBV28
CDR3: ASRGLYGLTYEQY; J: TRBJ2-7; V: TRBV6-5
CDR3: ASSPGTGLDTQY; J: TRBJ2-3; V: TRBV2
CDR3: ASSFQGANYGYT; J: TRBJ1-2; V: TRBV11-3
CDR3: ASSRTGNPDQPQH; J: TRBJ1-5; V: TRBV6-5
CDR3: ASSIPSPSTGVAETQY; J: TRBJ2-5; V: TRBV19
CDR3: ASREDAGNTIY; J: TRBJ1-3; V: TRBV2
CDR3: ASSSKSGSETYNEQF; J: TRBJ2-1; V: TRBV5-6
CDR3: AGPPNWTRGYNEQF; J: TRBJ2-1; V: TRBV21-1
CDR3: ASSEDTGELF; J: TRBJ2-2; V: TRBV19
CDR3: ASSLVAGVFNEQF; J: TRBJ2-1; V: TRBV14
CDR3: AGTSGRSGELF; J: TRBJ2-2; V: TRBV2
CDR3: ASSQELSGSSYNEQF; J: TRBJ2-1; V: TRBV14
CDR3: ASSFPQGASGRDNEQF; J: TRBJ2-1; V: TRBV7-3
CDR3: ASSLRPGGNEQF; J: TRBJ2-1; V: TRBV7-8
CDR3: ASSLYYRRDSLYGYT; J: TRBJ1-2; V: TRBV3-1/TRBV3-2
CDR3: ASSQQTGEAGNTIY; J: TRBJ1-3; V: TRBV4-2
CDR3: ASSPLGEEGTEAF; J: TRBJ1-1; V: TRBV19
CDR3: SVGHSLNTEAF; J: TRBJ1-1; V: TRBV29-1
CDR3: ASRGTGTGELF; J: TRBJ2-2; V: TRBV6-4
CDR3: ASSLAPGREPAGELF; J: TRBJ2-2; V: TRBV11-2
CDR3: ASSEGEREWGTDTQY; J: TRBJ2-3; V: TRBV2
CDR3: AWSAGISNYGYT; J: TRBJ1-2; V: TRBV30